This T cell receptor (delta chain) was profiled in a study of gamma-delta T cells after stem cell transplantation. The V gene's germline CDR1 is TSWWSYY and CDR2 QGS. V lost 3 bases, J lost 0 bases, and 26 bases stayed unmatched. The CDR3 has 23 residues. TCRdb redid the clone calls on the RT-PCR reads with CATT. The sample gives thousands of delta-chain clones, around 20% of which show up once; 8.6% is in the top ten. The TCR was taken from a human donor. It is not recorded whose cells these are; they may come from a transplant donor. This chain uses TRDV1 with TRDJ1, with 9 bases lining up with TRDD3. Sequencing used gamma-delta T cells. CDR3: CALGEMPLPRLGEYLAYTDKLIF. CDR3 bases: TGTGCTCTTGGGGAGATGCCCCTTCCGCGACTGGGGGAATATCTGGCCTACACCGATAAACTCATCTTT.